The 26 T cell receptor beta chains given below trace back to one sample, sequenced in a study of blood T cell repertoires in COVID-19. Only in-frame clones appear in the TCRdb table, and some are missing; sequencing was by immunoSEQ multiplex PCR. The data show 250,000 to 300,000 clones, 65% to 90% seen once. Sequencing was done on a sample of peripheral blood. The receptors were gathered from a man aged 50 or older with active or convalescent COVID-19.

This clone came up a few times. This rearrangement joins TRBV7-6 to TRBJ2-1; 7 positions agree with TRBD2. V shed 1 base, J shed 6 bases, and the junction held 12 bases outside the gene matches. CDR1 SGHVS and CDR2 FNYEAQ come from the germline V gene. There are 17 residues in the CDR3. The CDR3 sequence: CASSLGLSGRAPNEQFF. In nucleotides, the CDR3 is TGTGCCAGCAGCTTAGGGTTGTCGGGGAGGGCCCCCAATGAGCAGTTCTTC. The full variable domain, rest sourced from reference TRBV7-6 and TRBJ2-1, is GAGVSQSPRYKVTKRGQDVALRCDPISGHVSLYWYRQALGQGPEFLTYFNYEAQQDKSGLPNDRFSAERPEGSISTLTIQRTEQRDSAMYRCASSLGLSGRAPNEQFFGPGTRLTVL.

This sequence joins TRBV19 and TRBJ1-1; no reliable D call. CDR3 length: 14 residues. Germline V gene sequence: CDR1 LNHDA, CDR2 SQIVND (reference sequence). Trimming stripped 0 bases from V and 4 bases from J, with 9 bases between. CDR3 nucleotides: TGTGCCAGTAGTATAGATGGGTGGGCCACTGAAGCTTTCTTT. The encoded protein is CASSIDGWATEAFF.

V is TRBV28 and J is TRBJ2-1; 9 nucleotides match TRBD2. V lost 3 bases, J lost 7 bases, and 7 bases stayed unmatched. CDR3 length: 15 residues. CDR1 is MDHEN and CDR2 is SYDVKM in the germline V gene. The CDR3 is CASSLPGTSINEQFF. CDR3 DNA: TGTGCCAGCAGTTTGCCCGGGACTAGCATTAATGAGCAGTTCTTC. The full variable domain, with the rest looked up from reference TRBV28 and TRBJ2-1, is DVKVTQSSRYLVKRTGEKVFLECVQDMDHENMFWYRQDPGLGLRLIYFSYDVKMKEKGDIPEGYSVSREKKERFSLILESASTNQTSMYLCASSLPGTSINEQFFGPGTRLTVL.

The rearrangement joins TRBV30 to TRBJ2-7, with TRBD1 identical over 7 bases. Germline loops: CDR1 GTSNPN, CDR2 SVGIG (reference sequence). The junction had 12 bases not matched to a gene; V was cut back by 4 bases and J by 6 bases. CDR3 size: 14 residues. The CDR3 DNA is TGTGCCTGGACCCGACAGGGATCCTTCCTCGAGCAGTACTTC. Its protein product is CAWTRQGSFLEQYF.

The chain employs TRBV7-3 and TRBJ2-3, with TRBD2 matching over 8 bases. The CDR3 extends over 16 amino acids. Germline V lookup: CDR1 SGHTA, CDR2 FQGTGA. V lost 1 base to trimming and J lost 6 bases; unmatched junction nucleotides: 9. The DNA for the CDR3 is TGTGCCAGCAGCTTAAGGTCGGGAGGGCCATCGGATACGCAGTATTTT. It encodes CASSLRSGGPSDTQYF.

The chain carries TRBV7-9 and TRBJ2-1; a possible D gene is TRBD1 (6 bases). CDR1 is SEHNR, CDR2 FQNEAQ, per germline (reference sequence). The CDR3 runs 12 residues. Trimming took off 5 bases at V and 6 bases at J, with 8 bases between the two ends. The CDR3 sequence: CASSQDSNEQFF. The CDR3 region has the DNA TGTGCCAGCAGCCAGGACAGCAATGAGCAGTTCTTC.

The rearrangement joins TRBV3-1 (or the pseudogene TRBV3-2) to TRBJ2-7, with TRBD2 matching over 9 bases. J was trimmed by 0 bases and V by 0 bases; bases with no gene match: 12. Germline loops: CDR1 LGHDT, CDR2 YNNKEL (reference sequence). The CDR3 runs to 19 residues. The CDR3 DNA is TGTGCCAGCAGCCAAGATAGGGGGTACGGACTAGCGAACTCCTACGAGCAGTACTTC. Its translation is CASSQDRGYGLANSYEQYF.

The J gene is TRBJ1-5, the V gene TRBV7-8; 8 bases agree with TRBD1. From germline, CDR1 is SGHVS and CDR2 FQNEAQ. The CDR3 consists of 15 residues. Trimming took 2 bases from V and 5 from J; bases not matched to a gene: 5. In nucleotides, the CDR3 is TGTGCCAGCAGCTTAAGGACAGGGCGAGATCAGCCCCAGCATTTT. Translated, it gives CASSLRTGRDQPQHF.

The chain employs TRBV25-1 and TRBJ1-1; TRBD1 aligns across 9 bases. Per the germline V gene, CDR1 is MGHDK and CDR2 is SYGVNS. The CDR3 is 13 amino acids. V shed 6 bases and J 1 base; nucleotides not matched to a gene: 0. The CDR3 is CASRGQGNTEAFF. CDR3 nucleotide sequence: TGTGCCAGCAGGGGACAGGGGAACACTGAAGCTTTCTTT.

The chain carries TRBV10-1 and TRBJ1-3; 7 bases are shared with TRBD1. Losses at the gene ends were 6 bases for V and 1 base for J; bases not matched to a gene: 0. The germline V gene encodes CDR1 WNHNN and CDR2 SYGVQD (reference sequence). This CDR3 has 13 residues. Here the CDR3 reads CASRDRSGNTIYF. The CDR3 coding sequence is TGCGCCAGCAGGGACAGGTCTGGAAACACCATATATTTT.

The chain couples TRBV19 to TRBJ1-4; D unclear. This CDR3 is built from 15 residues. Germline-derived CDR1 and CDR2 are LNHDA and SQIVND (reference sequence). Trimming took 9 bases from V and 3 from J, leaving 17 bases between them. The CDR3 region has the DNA TGTGCCAGCCGACCCGGACTTACCTCTAATGAAAAACTGTTTTTT. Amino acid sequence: CASRPGLTSNEKLFF.

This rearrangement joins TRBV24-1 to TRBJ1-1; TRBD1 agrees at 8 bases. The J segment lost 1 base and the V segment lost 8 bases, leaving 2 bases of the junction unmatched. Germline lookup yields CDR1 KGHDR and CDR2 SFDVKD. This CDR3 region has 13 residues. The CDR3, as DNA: TGTGCCACCAAGGGACAGGCGAACACTGAAGCTTTCTTT. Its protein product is CATKGQANTEAFF.

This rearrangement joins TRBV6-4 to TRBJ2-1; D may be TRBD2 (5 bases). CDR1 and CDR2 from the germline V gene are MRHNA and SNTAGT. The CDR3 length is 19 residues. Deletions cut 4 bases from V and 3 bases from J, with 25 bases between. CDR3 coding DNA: TGTGCCAGCAGTGTCGACGGGGTGAGCGAAATACTAGGCTACAATGAGCAGTTCTTC. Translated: CASSVDGVSEILGYNEQFF.

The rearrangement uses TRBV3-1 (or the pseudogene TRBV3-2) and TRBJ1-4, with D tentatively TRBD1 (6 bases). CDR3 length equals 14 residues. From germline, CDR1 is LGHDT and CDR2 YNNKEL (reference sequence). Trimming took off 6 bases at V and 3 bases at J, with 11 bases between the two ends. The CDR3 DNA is TGTGCCAGCAGGGCGGACAGATCTAATGAAAAACTGTTTTTT. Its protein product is CASRADRSNEKLFF.

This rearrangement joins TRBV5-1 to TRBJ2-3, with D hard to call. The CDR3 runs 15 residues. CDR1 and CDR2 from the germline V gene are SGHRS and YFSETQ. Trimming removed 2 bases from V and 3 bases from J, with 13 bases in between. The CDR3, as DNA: TGCGCCAGCAGCTTACTCGGTCCAGGAACAGATACGCAGTATTTT. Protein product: CASSLLGPGTDTQYF.

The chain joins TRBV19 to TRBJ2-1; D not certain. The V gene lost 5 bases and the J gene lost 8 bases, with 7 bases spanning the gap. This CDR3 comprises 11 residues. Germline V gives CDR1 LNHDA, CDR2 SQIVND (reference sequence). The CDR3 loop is CASSLSHEQFF. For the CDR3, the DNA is TGTGCCAGTAGTCTATCCCATGAGCAGTTCTTC.

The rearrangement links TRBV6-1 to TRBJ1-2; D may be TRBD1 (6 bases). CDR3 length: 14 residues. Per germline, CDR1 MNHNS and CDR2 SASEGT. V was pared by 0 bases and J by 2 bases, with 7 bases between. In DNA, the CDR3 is TGTGCCAGCAGTGAAGCGGGGACAAACTATGGCTACACCTTC. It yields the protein CASSEAGTNYGYTF.

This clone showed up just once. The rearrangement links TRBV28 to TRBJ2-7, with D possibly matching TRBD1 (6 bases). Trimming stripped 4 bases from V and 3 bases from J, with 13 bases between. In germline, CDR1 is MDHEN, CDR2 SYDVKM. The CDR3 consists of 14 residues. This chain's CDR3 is CASSSSGDDYEQYF. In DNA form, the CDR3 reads TGTGCCAGCAGTTCTTCAGGGGACGACTACGAGCAGTACTTC.

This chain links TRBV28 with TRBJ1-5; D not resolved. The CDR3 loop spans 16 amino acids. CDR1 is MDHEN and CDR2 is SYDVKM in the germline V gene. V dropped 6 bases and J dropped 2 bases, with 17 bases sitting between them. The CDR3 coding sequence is TGTGCCAGCAGCCTGCCCACCTTCCAGGGCAATCAGCCCCAGCATTTT. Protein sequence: CASSLPTFQGNQPQHF.

CDR3 protein: CATRRRVNTEAFF. The CDR3 region has the DNA TGTGCCACTAGACGGAGGGTGAACACTGAAGCTTTCTTT. V and J are TRBV27 and TRBJ1-1, with D unclear. The CDR3 has 13 amino acids. The V and J ends lost 10 bases and 0 bases respectively, with 12 bases between them. The germline CDR1 and CDR2 sequences are MNHEY and SMNVEV (reference sequence).

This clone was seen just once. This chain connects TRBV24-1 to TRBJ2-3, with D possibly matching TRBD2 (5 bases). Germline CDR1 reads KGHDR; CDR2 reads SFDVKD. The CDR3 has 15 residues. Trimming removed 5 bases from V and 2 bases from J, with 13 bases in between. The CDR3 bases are TGTGCCACCAGTGGGAATAGCGAATACACAGATACGCAGTATTTT. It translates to CATSGNSEYTDTQYF.

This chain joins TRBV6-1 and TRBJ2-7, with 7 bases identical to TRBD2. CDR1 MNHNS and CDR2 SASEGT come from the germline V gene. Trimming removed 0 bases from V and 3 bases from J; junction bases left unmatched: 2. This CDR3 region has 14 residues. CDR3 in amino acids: CASSEAGLDYEQYF. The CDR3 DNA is TGTGCCAGCAGTGAAGCCGGACTAGACTACGAGCAGTACTTC.

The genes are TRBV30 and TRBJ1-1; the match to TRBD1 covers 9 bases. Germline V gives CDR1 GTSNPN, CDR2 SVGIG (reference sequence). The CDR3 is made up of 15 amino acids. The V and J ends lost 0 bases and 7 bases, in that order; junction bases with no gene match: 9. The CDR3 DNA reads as TGTGCCTGGAGTGTACGGACAGGGGAGCACTATGAAGCTTTCTTT. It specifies CAWSVRTGEHYEAFF.

The CDR3 DNA reads TGTGCCAGCAGCAGCCAGAGGGGGGAAAAACTGTTTTTT. Translated, it gives CASSSQRGEKLFF. The chain is built from TRBV2 and TRBJ1-4, with a tentative D call TRBD1 (6 bases). The V gene lost 6 bases and the J gene lost 8 bases, with 13 bases spanning the gap. Germline CDR1 SNHLY, CDR2 FYNNEI. The CDR3 is 13 amino acids.

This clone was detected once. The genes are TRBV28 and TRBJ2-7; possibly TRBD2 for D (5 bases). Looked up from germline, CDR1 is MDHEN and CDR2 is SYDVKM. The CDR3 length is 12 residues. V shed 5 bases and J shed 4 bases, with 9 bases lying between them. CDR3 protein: CASSPQRYEQYF. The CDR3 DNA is TGTGCCAGCAGTCCTCAGCGGTACGAGCAGTACTTC. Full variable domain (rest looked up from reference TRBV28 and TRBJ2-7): DVKVTQSSRYLVKRTGEKVFLECVQDMDHENMFWYRQDPGLGLRLIYFSYDVKMKEKGDIPEGYSVSREKKERFSLILESASTNQTSMYLCASSPQRYEQYFGPGTRLTVT.

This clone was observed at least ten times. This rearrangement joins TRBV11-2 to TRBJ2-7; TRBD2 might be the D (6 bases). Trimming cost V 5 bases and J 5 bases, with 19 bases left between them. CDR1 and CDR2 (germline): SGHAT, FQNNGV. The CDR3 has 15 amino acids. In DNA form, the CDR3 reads TGTGCCAGCAGCGCCGCTAGCGTTAGTTATGACGAGCAGTACTTC. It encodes CASSAASVSYDEQYF. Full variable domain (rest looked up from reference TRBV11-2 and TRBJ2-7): EAGVAQSPRYKIIEKRQSVAFWCNPISGHATLYWYQQILGQGPKLLIQFQNNGVVDDSQLPKDRFSAERLKGVDSTLKIQPAKLEDSAVYLCASSAASVSYDEQYFGPGTRLTVT.